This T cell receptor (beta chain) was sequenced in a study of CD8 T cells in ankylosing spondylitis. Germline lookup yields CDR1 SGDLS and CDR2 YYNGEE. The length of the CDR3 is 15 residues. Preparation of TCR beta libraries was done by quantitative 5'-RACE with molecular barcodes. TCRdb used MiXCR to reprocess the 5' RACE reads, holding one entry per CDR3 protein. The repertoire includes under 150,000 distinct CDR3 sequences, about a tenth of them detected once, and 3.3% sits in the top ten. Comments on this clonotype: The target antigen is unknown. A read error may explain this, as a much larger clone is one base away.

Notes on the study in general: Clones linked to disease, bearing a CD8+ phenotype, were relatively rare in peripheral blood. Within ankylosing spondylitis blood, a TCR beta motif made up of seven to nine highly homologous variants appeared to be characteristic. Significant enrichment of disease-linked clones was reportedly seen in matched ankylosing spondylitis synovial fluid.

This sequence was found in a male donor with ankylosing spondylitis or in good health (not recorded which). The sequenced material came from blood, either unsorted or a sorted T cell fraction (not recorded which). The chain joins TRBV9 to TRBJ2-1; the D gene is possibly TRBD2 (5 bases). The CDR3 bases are TGTACCAGCAGCGTGAATGGTGGGAGTGTTAATGAGCAGTTCTTC. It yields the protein CTSSVNGGSVNEQFF.